This passage covers 15 T cell receptor beta chains from one sample sequenced in a study of CD8+CD57+ T cells in acquired aplastic anemia. According to the study, genomic DNA was the template for TCR beta VDJ and CDR3 profiling. TCRdb itself ran the reads through MiXCR, one entry per CDR3 protein. The sample lists fewer than 200,000 distinct CDR3 sequences, approximately 40% seen once, with around 0.96% in the top ten. The sample taken for sequencing was sorted CD4+, CD8+, or CD8+CD57+ T cells (not recorded which) from PBMCs. Receptors originate from a human donor in good health.

This chain joins TRBV7-3 and TRBJ2-3, with D maybe TRBD2 (5 bases). The germline gives CDR1 SGHTA, CDR2 FQGTGA. The CDR3 extends over 14 amino acids. The V end lost 6 bases, the J end lost 4 bases, and 14 bases lay between the germline ends. The CDR3 DNA sequence: TGTGCCAGCAGTTTAGCGTTCTTCCCAGATACGCAGTATTTT. Its protein is CASSLAFFPDTQYF.

This clonotype occurred many times. The chain uses TRBV6-5 and TRBJ2-3, with 10 positions matching TRBD2. V dropped 8 bases and J dropped 0; count of bases not matched to a gene: 5. The CDR3 is 15 amino acids. CDR1 is MNHEY and CDR2 is SVGAGI in the germline V gene. This CDR3 reads CASGKLAGSTDTQYF. Written as DNA, the CDR3 is TGTGCCAGCGGAAAACTAGCGGGAAGCACAGATACGCAGTATTTT.

A few counts support this clonotype. The rearrangement uses TRBV12-5 and TRBJ1-1; the D gene is possibly TRBD1 (5 bases). Germline CDR1 reads LGHNT; CDR2 reads FRNRAP. This CDR3 comprises 15 residues. V was pared by 2 bases and J by 6 bases, with 16 bases between. In nucleotides, the CDR3 is TGTGCTAGTGGTTTGTCAACTGGGGGTAGGCCTGAAGCTTTCTTT. Translating it yields CASGLSTGGRPEAFF. The whole variable domain, remainder taken from reference TRBV12-5 and TRBJ1-1, is DARVTQTPRHKVTEMGQEVTMRCQPILGHNTVFWYRQTMMQGLELLAYFRNRAPLDDSGMPKDRFSAEMPDATLATLKIQPSEPRDSAVYFCASGLSTGGRPEAFFGQGTRLTVV.

This clonotype was recorded at least ten times. The chain is built from TRBV14 and TRBJ2-3, with D perhaps matching TRBD2 (5 bases). V dropped 1 base and J dropped 3 bases, with 11 bases sitting between them. The germline V gene encodes CDR1 SGHDN and CDR2 FVKESK. The length of the CDR3 is 15 residues. CDR3 amino acids: CASSQGLGATDTQYF. In nucleotides, the CDR3 is TGTGCCAGCAGCCAAGGACTGGGAGCAACAGATACGCAGTATTTT.

This clonotype was counted ten times or more. The chain employs TRBV9 and TRBJ2-7; TRBD2 aligns across 9 bases. The germline V gene encodes CDR1 SGDLS and CDR2 YYNGEE. The CDR3 covers 16 residues. With 3 bases clipped from V and 6 bases from J, the junction kept 13 bases outside the gene matches. The CDR3 region is CASSGGDLAGAREQYF. The CDR3 nucleotides are TGTGCCAGCAGCGGGGGGGATTTAGCGGGAGCGCGCGAGCAGTACTTC.

A remark on this clonotype: The junction does not match germline at one end; this may be a read error. CDR3 nucleotides: TGCAGCGTTGAAGATGAGCCCCGGCGCGAGCAGCACTTC. Translating it yields CSVEDEPRREQHF. The rearrangement joins TRBV29-1 to TRBJ2-7; D is unclear. The germline V gene encodes CDR1 SQVTM and CDR2 ANQGSEA. There are 13 residues in the CDR3.

This clonotype was counted many times. This chain connects TRBV14 to TRBJ2-7, with 9 bases lining up with TRBD1. The V gene end was trimmed by 1 base and the J gene end by 3 bases; junction bases not matched to a gene: 7. The length of the CDR3 is 16 residues. Germline V gene lookup returns CDR1 SGHDN and CDR2 FVKESK. The CDR3 DNA reads as TGTGCCAGCAGCCAAGTCGCTCGACAGGGGGGCTACGAGCAGTACTTC. Amino acid sequence: CASSQVARQGGYEQYF.

The rearrangement uses TRBV18 and TRBJ1-1; perhaps TRBD1 as D (6 bases). Germline V gene lookup returns CDR1 KGHSH and CDR2 LQKENI. The CDR3 runs to 13 residues. Trimming removed 8 bases at V and 4 bases at J, with 14 bases between. DNA for the CDR3: TGTGCCAGCCGAACTACAGGGCCCACTGAAGCTTTCTTT. This sequence encodes CASRTTGPTEAFF.

The rearrangement links TRBV20-1 to TRBJ2-7; D is ambiguous. Germline assignment: CDR1 DFQATT and CDR2 SNEGSKA (reference sequence). The CDR3 runs 11 residues. The V and J ends lost 6 bases and 5 bases respectively, with 11 bases between them. CDR3 protein: CSAGIGDEQYF. For the CDR3, the DNA is TGCAGTGCAGGTATCGGTGACGAGCAGTACTTC.

V usage is TRBV19 and J usage is TRBJ2-2; D unclear. The CDR3 covers 15 residues. Germline assignment: CDR1 LNHDA and CDR2 SQIVND (reference sequence). The V gene lost 8 bases and the J gene lost 3 bases, with 16 bases spanning the gap. CDR3 sequence reads: CASQRPPRYTGELFF. For the CDR3, the DNA is TGTGCCAGTCAAAGACCCCCAAGATACACCGGGGAGCTGTTTTTT.

The CDR3 sequence: CASSLVAGGNTIYF. The CDR3 nucleotides read TGCGCCAGCAGCTTGGTGGCTGGTGGAAACACCATATATTTT. The chain carries TRBV5-1 and TRBJ1-3; no clear D gene. Germline loops: CDR1 SGHRS, CDR2 YFSETQ. The CDR3 has 14 amino acids. Trimming shortened V by 0 bases and J by 3 bases, and 7 bases separated the two germline ends. Full variable domain (rest looked up from reference TRBV5-1 and TRBJ1-3): KAGVTQTPRYLIKTRGQQVTLSCSPISGHRSVSWYQQTPGQGLQFLFEYFSETQRNKGNFPGRFSGRQFSNSRSEMNVSTLELGDSALYLCASSLVAGGNTIYFGEGSWLTVV.

This clonotype was counted between two and nine times. The rearrangement links TRBV19 to TRBJ1-5, with TRBD1 matching 8 bases. J was trimmed by 12 bases and V by 0 bases; bases with no gene match: 16. The CDR3 spans 17 residues. Germline V lookup: CDR1 LNHDA, CDR2 SQIVND (reference sequence). As DNA, the CDR3 is TGTGCCAGTAGTATAGAACGACAGGGGTGGGGGTTGAGACACCAGCATTTT. This codes for CASSIERQGWGLRHQHF.

This rearrangement joins TRBV14 to TRBJ1-2; 7 bases fit TRBD1. Germline trimming cut 5 bases from V and 9 bases from J; bases unmatched to any gene: 9. CDR1 and CDR2 from the germline V gene are SGHDN and FVKESK. This CDR3 comprises 13 residues. The CDR3 bases are TGTGCCAGCAGCATCGGACAGGACTCAAGCTACACCTTC. Amino acids: CASSIGQDSSYTF.

As concerns this clonotype: This clone may be a read error of a much larger clone one base away. The V call is TRBV9, the J call TRBJ2-7; 7 bases fit TRBD2. CDR1 is SGDLS, CDR2 YYNGEE, per germline. This CDR3 is 16 amino acids long. The CDR3 loop reads CASSLSGGVNSSEQYF. The CDR3 nucleotides read TGTGCCAGCAGCCTCAGTGGGGGGGTGAACTCCTCCGAGCAGTACTTC.

This clonotype was counted at least ten times. The J gene is TRBJ1-3, the V gene TRBV5-6; D is perhaps TRBD1 (6 bases). From germline, CDR1 is SGHDT and CDR2 YYEEEE. The CDR3 is 14 amino acids. V was clipped by 0 bases and J by 8 bases, with 12 bases between them. CDR3 DNA: TGTGCCAGCAGCTTGGTGGGACAAGGCTACACCATATATTTT. Protein: CASSLVGQGYTIYF.